The present entry profiles one TCR beta chain with its context. What it recognizes is unknown. The V segment lost 7 bases and the J segment 1 base; nucleotides outside the gene matches: 5. CDR1 and CDR2 (germline): SNHLY, FYNNEI. CDR3 length: 14 amino acids. The data are from a study of cytomegalovirus exposure and HLA in healthy donors. General study findings and limits: Within the 100 to 150 validation repertoires, first-cohort TCR clusters tended to co-occur, according to a later analysis. There were some public TCRs occurring in many donors, but most TCR sequences were rare. Roughly 170 TCR beta chains were listed as cytomegalovirus-associated.

Clones were read by immunoSEQ multiplex PCR, and TCRdb kept only the in-frame ones, dropping some. The repertoire holds more than 150,000 clones, 65% to 85% seen once, with 2.8% in the top ten. The genes are TRBV2 and TRBJ2-3, with 7 nucleotides matching TRBD1. The sequence came from a woman younger than 35 in good health and CMV-seropositive. Sequencing was carried out using PBMCs. This CDR3 is CASKPGGRTDTQYF. CDR3 DNA sequence: TGTGCCAGCAAGCCAGGGGGACGCACAGATACGCAGTATTTT.